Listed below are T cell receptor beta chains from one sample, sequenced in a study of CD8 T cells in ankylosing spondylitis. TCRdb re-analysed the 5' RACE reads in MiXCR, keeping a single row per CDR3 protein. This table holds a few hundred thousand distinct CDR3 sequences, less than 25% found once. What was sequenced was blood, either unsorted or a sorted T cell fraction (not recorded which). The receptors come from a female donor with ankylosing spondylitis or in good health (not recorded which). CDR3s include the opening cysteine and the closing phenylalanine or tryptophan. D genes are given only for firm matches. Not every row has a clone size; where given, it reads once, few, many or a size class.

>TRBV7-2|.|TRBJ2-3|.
TGTGCCAGCACAGAGATAAGTCCTAACACAGATACGCAGTATTTT
CASTEISPNTDTQYF
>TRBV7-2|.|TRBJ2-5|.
TGTGCCAGCAGCTACCCGTCGGGGACCCAGTACTTC
CASSYPSGTQYF
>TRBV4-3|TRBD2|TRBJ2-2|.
TGCGCCAGCAGCCACGGAGGGGGACTAGCGGAATCCGGGGAGCTGTTTTTT
CASSHGGGLAESGELFF
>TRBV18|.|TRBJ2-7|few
TGTGCCAGCTCACCCAAGGGACTTCCCCCCTACGAGCAGTACTTC
CASSPKGLPPYEQYF
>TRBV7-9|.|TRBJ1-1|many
TGTGCCAGCAGCGCCTCCGGTTGGGCTGAAGCTTTCTTT
CASSASGWAEAFF
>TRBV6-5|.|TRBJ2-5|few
TGTGCCAGCAGTTCGGGGTACCAAGAGACCCAGTACTTC
CASSSGYQETQYF
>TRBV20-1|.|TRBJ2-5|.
TGCAGTGCTAGTCGGGGGCGGGGGGAGACCCAGTACTTC
CSASRGRGETQYF
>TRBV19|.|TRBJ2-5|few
TGTGCCAGTAGTACGGGGAGTAGCGAGACCCAGTACTTC
CASSTGSSETQYF
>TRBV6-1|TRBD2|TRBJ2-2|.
TGTGCCAGCAGAACTAGCGGGAGATCGAACACCGGGGAGCTGTTTTTT
CASRTSGRSNTGELFF
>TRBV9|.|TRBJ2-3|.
TGTGCCAGCAGCGTCGAAGCGATCAGCACAGATACGCAGTATTTT
CASSVEAISTDTQYF
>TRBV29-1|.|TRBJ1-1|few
TGCAGCGTTGAACAGAACACTGAAGCTTTCTTT
CSVEQNTEAFF
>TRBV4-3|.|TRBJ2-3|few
TGCGCCAGCAGCCAAGAACCAAACAGGGATACGCAGTATTTT
CASSQEPNRDTQYF
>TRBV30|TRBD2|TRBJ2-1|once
TGTGCCTGGGAACTCGGACTAGCGGGCTACAATGAGCAGTTCTTC
CAWELGLAGYNEQFF
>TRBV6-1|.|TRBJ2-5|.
TGTGCCAGCAGTGAACCCTCGGCCCAGTACTTC
CASSEPSAQYF
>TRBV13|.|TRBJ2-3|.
TGTGCCAGCAGCTTTCCAACGGGCGGCACAGATACGCAGTATTTT
CASSFPTGGTDTQYF
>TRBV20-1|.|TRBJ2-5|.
TGCAGTGCTAGGGAGCTCATAGCCCTCCCAGAGACCCAGTACTTC
CSARELIALPETQYF
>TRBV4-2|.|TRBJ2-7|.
TGTGCCAGCAGCCGAGTGACTGATGTCTCCTACGAGCAGTACTTC
CASSRVTDVSYEQYF
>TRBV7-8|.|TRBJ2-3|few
TGTGCCAGCAGCTTAGAGTGGCGGGACAGAGCCAGCACAGATACGCAGTATTTT
CASSLEWRDRASTDTQYF
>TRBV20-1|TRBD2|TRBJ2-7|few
TGCAGTGCTCAGCTAGCGGGAGATAGGTACGAGCAGTACTTC
CSAQLAGDRYEQYF
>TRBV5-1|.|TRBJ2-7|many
TGCGCCAGCAGCTTTGGACTACCCTACGAGCAGTACTTC
CASSFGLPYEQYF
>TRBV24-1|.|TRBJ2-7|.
TGTGCCACCAGTGCCTACAGGGTCCGTGCCACGCGTTACGAGCAGTACTTC
CATSAYRVRATRYEQYF
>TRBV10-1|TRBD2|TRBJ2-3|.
TGCGCCAGCAGTCTAACTAGCGGGAGTAGTACAGATACGCAGTATTTT
CASSLTSGSSTDTQYF
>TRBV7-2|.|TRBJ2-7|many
TGTGCCGGGGGTAGTGTATCCTACGAGCAGTACTTC
CAGGSVSYEQYF
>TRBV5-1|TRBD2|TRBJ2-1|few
TGCGCCAGCAGCTTGGGGTTAGCGGGAGGTCTCGATGAGCAGTTCTTC
CASSLGLAGGLDEQFF
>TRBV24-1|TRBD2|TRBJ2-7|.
TGTGCCACCAGTGATTATCCGAAGCCGGGACTAGCGGGTGAGCAGTACTTC
CATSDYPKPGLAGEQYF
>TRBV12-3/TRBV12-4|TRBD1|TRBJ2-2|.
TGTGCCAGCAGTGGACAGGAGAACACCGGGGAGCTGTTTTTT
CASSGQENTGELFF
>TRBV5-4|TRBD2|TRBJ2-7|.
TGTGCCAGCAGCTGGGGGACTAGCGGGAGTGGCGAGCAGTACTTC
CASSWGTSGSGEQYF
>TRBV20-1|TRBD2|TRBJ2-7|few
TGCAGTGCTGAAGCGGGAGGCGGCGACGAGCAGTACTTC
CSAEAGGGDEQYF
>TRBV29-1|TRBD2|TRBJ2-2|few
TGCAGCGTTGTAAGGACTAGCGGACTGAACACCGGGGAGCTGTTTTTT
CSVVRTSGLNTGELFF
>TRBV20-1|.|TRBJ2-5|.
TGCAGTGCTAGTGCCCCAGAGACCCAGTACTTC
CSASAPETQYF
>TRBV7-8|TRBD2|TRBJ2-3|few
TGTGCCAGCAGCTCTCCCCGACTAGCGGGAGGGGTGACAGATACGCAGTATTTT
CASSSPRLAGGVTDTQYF
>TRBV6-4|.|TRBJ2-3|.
TGTGCCAGCAGCCGGGAATCTAGCACAGATACGCAGTATTTT
CASSRESSTDTQYF
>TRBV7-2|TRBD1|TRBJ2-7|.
TGTGCCAGCAGTTCGAACAGGGGGTTATCGGAGCAGTACTTC
CASSSNRGLSEQYF
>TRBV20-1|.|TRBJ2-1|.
TGCAGTGCCCGCAACGGGGGCCCCTCCTACAATGAGCAGTTCTTC
CSARNGGPSYNEQFF
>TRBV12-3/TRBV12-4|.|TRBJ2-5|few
TGTGCCAGCAGTTTTGGGTGGCAGACACAAGAGACCCAGTACTTC
CASSFGWQTQETQYF
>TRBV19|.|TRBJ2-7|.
TGTGCCAGTAGTGTGGGGCAGTTCTACGAGCAGTACTTC
CASSVGQFYEQYF
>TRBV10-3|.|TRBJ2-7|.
TGTGCCATCAGCGCAGAAGCCTACGAGCAGTACTTC
CAISAEAYEQYF
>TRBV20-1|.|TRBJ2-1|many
TGCAGTGCCCCTACCGGCGGACGCTCCTACAATGAGCAGTTCTTC
CSAPTGGRSYNEQFF
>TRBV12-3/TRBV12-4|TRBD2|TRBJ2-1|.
TGTGCCAGCAGTTTGTGGACTAGCGGGGAGTCCTACAATGAGCAGTTCTTC
CASSLWTSGESYNEQFF
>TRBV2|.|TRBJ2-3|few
TGTGCCAGCATTCGAACTGAGGCAGATACGCAGTATTTT
CASIRTEADTQYF
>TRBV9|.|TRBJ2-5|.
TGTGCCAGCAGCCCCAGGACAGCGGCAGAGACCCAGTACTTC
CASSPRTAAETQYF
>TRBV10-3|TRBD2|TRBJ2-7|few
TGTGCCATCAGTGACCTAGCGGGACTTAGTTACGAGCAGTACTTC
CAISDLAGLSYEQYF
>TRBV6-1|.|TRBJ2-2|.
TGTGCCAGCAGTGAAGTTGTGGGAAGAGGGACCGGGGAGCTGTTTTTT
CASSEVVGRGTGELFF
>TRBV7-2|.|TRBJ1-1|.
TGTGCCAGCAGCTTAAGGGCGGCAGCTTTCTTT
CASSLRAAAFF
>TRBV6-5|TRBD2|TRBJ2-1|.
TGTGCCAGCGGTTACTTCGGGGGGAGTGGGCTGAGCTCCTACAATGAGCAGTTCTTC
CASGYFGGSGLSSYNEQFF
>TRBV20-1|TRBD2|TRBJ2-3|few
TGCAGTGCCGAGGGACTAGCGGGAGCAATAGATACGCAGTATTTT
CSAEGLAGAIDTQYF
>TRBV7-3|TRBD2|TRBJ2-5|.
TGTGCCAGCAGCCCTAGGACTGGCGGGAGGGCCCTCGAAGAGACCCAGTACTTC
CASSPRTGGRALEETQYF
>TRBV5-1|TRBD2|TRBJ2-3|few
TGCGCCAGCAAGCGACTAGCGGCCACAGATACGCAGTATTTT
CASKRLAATDTQYF
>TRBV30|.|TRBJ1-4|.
TGTGCCTGGAGTCCCCCTCGGAGGTCAACTAATGAAAAACTGTTTTTT
CAWSPPRRSTNEKLFF
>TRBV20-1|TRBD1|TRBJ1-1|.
TGCAGTGAAGCCGCTGGGACAGGGGGTGAAGCTTTCTTT
CSEAAGTGGEAFF
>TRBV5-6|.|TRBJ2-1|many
TGTGCCAGCAGCTTGGGCGGGCGGTCCTACAATGAGCAGTTCTTC
CASSLGGRSYNEQFF
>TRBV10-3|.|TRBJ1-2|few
TGTGCCATCAGTGCTGTGGGTATCTATGGCTACACCTTC
CAISAVGIYGYTF
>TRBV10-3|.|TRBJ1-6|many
TGTGCCATCAGTGATGGAGTTACCCTACACTTT
CAISDGVTLHF
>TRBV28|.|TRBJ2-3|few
TGTGCCAGCAGTGCCAACAGGAGAAAGTTGGATACGCAGTATTTT
CASSANRRKLDTQYF
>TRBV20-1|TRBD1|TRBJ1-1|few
TGCAGTGCTAGAGATCAGGGACAGGGCTCCACTGAAGCTTTCTTT
CSARDQGQGSTEAFF